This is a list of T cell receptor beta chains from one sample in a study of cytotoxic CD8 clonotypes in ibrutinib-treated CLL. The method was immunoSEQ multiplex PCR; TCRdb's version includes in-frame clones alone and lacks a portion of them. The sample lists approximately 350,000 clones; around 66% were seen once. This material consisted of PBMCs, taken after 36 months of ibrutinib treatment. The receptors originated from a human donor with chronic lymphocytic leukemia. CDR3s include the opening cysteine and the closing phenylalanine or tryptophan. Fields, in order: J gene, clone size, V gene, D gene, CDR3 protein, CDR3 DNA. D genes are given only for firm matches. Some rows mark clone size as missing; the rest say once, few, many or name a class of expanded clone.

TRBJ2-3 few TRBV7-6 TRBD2 CASSGTSGGTDTQYF TGTGCCAGCAGCGGGACTAGCGGGGGCACAGATACGCAGTATTTT
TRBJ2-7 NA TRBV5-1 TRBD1 CASRTGGASYEQYF TGCGCCAGCAGGACAGGGGGCGCTTCCTACGAGCAGTACTTC
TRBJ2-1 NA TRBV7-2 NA CASTSGIWKDNEQFF TGTGCCAGCACTTCAGGGATTTGGAAGGACAATGAGCAGTTCTTC
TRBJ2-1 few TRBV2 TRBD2 CASSRLAGGGEQFF TGTGCCAGCAGCAGACTAGCGGGAGGCGGTGAGCAGTTCTTC
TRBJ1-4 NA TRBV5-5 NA CASSFEWRVGEKLFF TGTGCCAGCAGCTTCGAGTGGCGGGTAGGCGAAAAACTGTTTTTT
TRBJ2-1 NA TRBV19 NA CASSKGGGMYNEQFF TGTGCCAGTAGTAAGGGCGGTGGGATGTACAATGAGCAGTTCTTC
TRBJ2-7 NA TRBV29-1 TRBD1 CSVVPPGTGTYEQYF TGCAGCGTGGTACCCCCCGGGACAGGAACCTACGAGCAGTACTTC
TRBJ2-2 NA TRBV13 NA CASSLEARGNTGELFF TGTGCCAGCAGCTTAGAGGCCAGGGGGAACACCGGGGAGCTGTTTTTT
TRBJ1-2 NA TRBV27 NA CASSSAGVGYGYTF TGTGCCAGCAGTTCCGCAGGGGTAGGCTATGGCTACACCTTC
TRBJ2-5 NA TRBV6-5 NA CASSYAANQETQYF TGTGCCAGCAGTTACGCGGCAAACCAAGAGACCCAGTACTTC
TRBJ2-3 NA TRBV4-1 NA CASSQVPPITSTDTQYF TGCGCCAGCAGCCAAGTCCCCCCGATCACTAGCACAGATACGCAGTATTTT
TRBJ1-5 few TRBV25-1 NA CASSESGSYSNQPQHF TGTGCCAGCAGTGAATCGGGCAGCTATAGCAATCAGCCCCAGCATTTT
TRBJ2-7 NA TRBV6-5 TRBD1 CASSYTGAGYEQYF TGTGCCAGCAGTTATACAGGGGCCGGGTACGAGCAGTACTTC
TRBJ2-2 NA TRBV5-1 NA CASSLVNGVNTGELFF TGCGCCAGCAGCTTGGTAAACGGGGTGAACACCGGGGAGCTGTTTTTT
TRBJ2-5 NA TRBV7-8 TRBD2 CASSPRSAGHPETQYF TGTGCCAGCAGCCCGCGATCAGCGGGGCATCCAGAGACCCAGTACTTC
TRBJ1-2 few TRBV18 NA CASSSSRDPKANYGYTF TGTGCCAGCTCCAGCTCCCGAGACCCAAAAGCTAACTATGGCTACACCTTC